The 25 T cell receptor beta chains below come from one sample, sequenced in a study of molecular identifiers for immune sequencing clone quantification. TCRdb fed the PCR reads into MiXCR, producing one record per CDR3 protein. The table records 60,000 to 75,000 distinct CDR3 sequences, roughly a fifth of them present only once. Sequenced input: naive CD8+ T cells from blood, with Jurkat cell RNA spiked in. Subset described: FACS-sorted CD8+CD4-CCR7+CD45RA+ naive T cells. These receptors were taken from a human donor in good health. Some libraries in this study had Jurkat cell RNA spiked in.

This clonotype was detected ten times or more. The chain is built from TRBV7-9 and TRBJ2-1, with a weak D call TRBD2 (7 bases). The CDR3 loop spans 18 amino acids. V lost 5 bases and J 6 bases, leaving 26 bases between the germline ends. CDR1 and CDR2 from the germline V gene are SEHNR and FQNEAQ (reference sequence). The CDR3 DNA reads as TGTGCCAGCAGCCCCATTTGGGGGCGGGCGGGAGATACCAATGAGCAGTTCTTC. Its protein is CASSPIWGRAGDTNEQFF.

In the case of this clonotype: This could be a read error, since a much larger clone is one nucleotide away. This chain connects TRBV3-1 to TRBJ2-5, with D perhaps TRBD1 (5 bases). This CDR3 region has 17 residues. Germline V gene data show CDR1 as LGHDT and CDR2 as YNNKEL (reference sequence). The CDR3 nucleotides are TGTGCCAGCAAAAACGAGGTCGGGTTAGGGGTCCAAGAGACCCAGCACTTC. Protein sequence: CASKNEVGLGVQETQHF.

Many counts were recorded for this clonotype. The genes are TRBV7-2 and TRBJ2-2; the D gene is possibly TRBD2 (6 bases). Germline V gene data show CDR1 as SGHTA and CDR2 as FQGNSA. Trimming pared 1 base from V and 8 bases from J, leaving 23 bases between. CDR3 length equals 18 residues. The CDR3 loop reads CASSLEVWSAASEGELFF. CDR3 DNA: TGTGCCAGCAGCTTAGAAGTGTGGAGTGCCGCTAGCGAGGGGGAGCTGTTTTTT.

Remarks on this clonotype: This may come from a read error, since a much larger clone is one base off. This chain joins TRBV28 and TRBJ1-1; D gene ambiguous. The CDR3 spans 13 residues. The germline V gene has CDR1 MDHEN and CDR2 SYDVKM. V lost 2 bases to trimming and J lost 8 bases, with 12 bases between them. Written as DNA, the CDR3 is TGTGCCAGCAGTTTAAAGGGTGGCAGAGAAGCTTTCTTT. Its protein product is CASSLKGGREAFF.

Remarks on this clonotype: One base away lies a much larger clone, so this may be a sequencing read error. J is TRBJ1-1 and V is TRBV7-7; 9 bases match TRBD1. CDR3 length: 16 amino acids. CDR1 is SSHAT, CDR2 FNYEAQ, per germline (reference sequence). CDR3 sequence reads: CASGPGTGQPGTEAFF. For the CDR3, the DNA is TGTGCTAGCGGCCCCGGGACAGGGCAACCGGGCACTGAAGCTTTCTTT.

This clonotype was observed a handful of times. The chain combines TRBV9 with TRBJ2-3; D is perhaps TRBD1 (5 bases). Germline assignment: CDR1 SGDLS and CDR2 YYNGEE. Trimming removed 1 base at V and 6 bases at J, with 12 bases between. The CDR3 length is 14 residues. The DNA of the CDR3 is TGTGCCAGCAGCGTATGGGGCGATTCCGATACGCAGTATTTT. Translating gives CASSVWGDSDTQYF. The variable domain in full, completed from reference TRBV9 and TRBJ2-3, reads DSGVTQTPKHLITATGQRVTLRCSPRSGDLSVYWYQQSLDQGLQFLIQYYNGEERAKGNILERFSAQQFPDLHSELNLSSLELGDSALYFCASSVWGDSDTQYFGPGTRLTVL.

The table lists this clonotype with a few counts. The rearrangement links TRBV20-1 to TRBJ1-4; no clear D. CDR3 length equals 17 residues. Trimming left V 2 bases short and J 0 bases short, with 16 bases between. The germline V gene encodes CDR1 DFQATT and CDR2 SNEGSKA (reference sequence). CDR3 sequence reads: CSARPREYEATNEKLFF. The CDR3 bases are TGCAGTGCTAGACCTCGGGAGTACGAAGCAACTAATGAAAAACTGTTTTTT.

This clonotype was seen ten or more times. The chain employs TRBV7-3 and TRBJ2-5; unclear D gene. There are 16 residues in the CDR3. The V gene's germline CDR1 is SGHTA and CDR2 FQGTGA. Trimming left V 2 bases short and J 2 bases short, with 15 bases between. The CDR3 DNA reads TGTGCCAGCAGCTTATTTCCCGGAGATCTACAAGAGACCCAGTACTTC. It translates to CASSLFPGDLQETQYF. Looking up the rest from reference TRBV7-3 and TRBJ2-5 gives the full variable domain: GAGVSQTPSNKVTEKGKYVELRCDPISGHTALYWYRQSLGQGPEFLIYFQGTGAADDSGLPNDRFFAVRPEGSVSTLKIQRTERGDSAVYLCASSLFPGDLQETQYFGPGTRLLVL.

The table lists this clonotype with many counts. V is TRBV27 and J is TRBJ1-1, with D possibly TRBD1 on 5 matching bases. Trimming left V 5 bases short and J 10 bases short, with 17 bases between. Germline V gene lookup returns CDR1 MNHEY and CDR2 SMNVEV (reference sequence). The CDR3 loop spans 13 amino acids. CDR3 sequence: CASSRGGGGGAFF. The CDR3 nucleotides are TGTGCCAGCAGTCGAGGTGGGGGGGGGGGAGCTTTCTTT.

This clonotype was recorded many times. The chain combines TRBV11-3 with TRBJ2-7; TRBD1 or TRBD2 may be the D gene (5 bases each). The germline V and J ends were trimmed by 8 bases and 3 bases, with 17 bases remaining between them. This CDR3 has 14 residues. CDR1 is SGHNT and CDR2 is YENEEA in the germline V gene. The CDR3 DNA reads TGTGCCAGCCGCACTCGGGGCGCAGGCTACGAGCAGTACTTC. Translation gives CASRTRGAGYEQYF.

About this clonotype itself: At one end, the junction sequence differs from germline, possibly due to a read error. The rearrangement joins TRBV24-1 to TRBJ2-3; the D is unclear. CDR3 length: 13 residues. Germline CDR1 is KGHDR and CDR2 is SFDVKD. This CDR3 reads CATSDYSTNTRYF. CDR3 sequence (DNA): TGTGCCACCAGTGATTATAGCACAAATACGCGGTATTTT.

This clonotype qualifies as medium-sized. This chain joins TRBV29-1 and TRBJ2-3, with 8 bases identical to TRBD2. This CDR3 region has 14 residues. Trimming took 4 bases from V and 4 from J; bases not matched to a gene: 7. CDR1 and CDR2 (germline): SQVTM, ANQGSEA. CDR3 in DNA: TGCAGCGTTGTATTTCGGGAGGGCCCAGATACGCAGTATTTT. Encoded protein: CSVVFREGPDTQYF.

The sample holds many counts of this clonotype. The chain is built from TRBV24-1 and TRBJ1-6, with no clear D. V gave up 5 bases and J gave up 5 bases, with 9 bases separating them. The CDR3 is 14 amino acids. CDR1 is KGHDR and CDR2 is SFDVKD in the germline V gene. The CDR3 here is CATSVGIDNSPLHF. The CDR3 DNA sequence: TGTGCCACCAGTGTAGGGATTGATAATTCACCCCTCCACTTT.

The CDR3 DNA follows: TGTGCCAGCAGTGAAGTGGGGACTAGCGGGAACACCGGGGAGCTGTTTTTT. Its protein product is CASSEVGTSGNTGELFF. The rearrangement links TRBV6-1 to TRBJ2-2; 11 nucleotides align to TRBD2. V was pared by 1 base and J by 1 base, with 2 bases of the junction left unmatched. CDR1 MNHNS and CDR2 SASEGT come from the germline V gene. The CDR3 length is 17 residues.

At least ten counts were recorded for this clonotype. This rearrangement joins TRBV27 to TRBJ1-5; TRBD1 aligns across 8 bases. After removal of 5 bases from V and 6 bases from J, the junction contained 12 bases not matched to a gene. The germline CDR1 and CDR2 sequences are MNHEY and SMNVEV (reference sequence). There are 16 residues in the CDR3. This chain's CDR3 is CASSPSTGDQAQPQHF. CDR3 DNA sequence: TGTGCCAGCAGTCCCTCGACAGGGGACCAGGCTCAGCCCCAGCATTTT.

The chain is built from TRBV27 and TRBJ1-2; no reliable D call. The ends were cut back, 7 bases at V and 8 bases at J, with 20 bases in the middle. CDR1 and CDR2 from the germline V gene are MNHEY and SMNVEV (reference sequence). The CDR3 spans 14 residues. The CDR3 region is CASTLAVQDGGYTF. CDR3 nucleotide sequence: TGTGCCAGCACCCTTGCCGTTCAGGACGGAGGCTACACCTTC.

Many counts were recorded for this clonotype. The genes are TRBV5-1 and TRBJ2-5, with 10 bases fitting TRBD1. V lost 1 base, J lost 0 bases, and 9 bases stayed unmatched. The CDR3 is 18 amino acids. The germline V gene encodes CDR1 SGHRS and CDR2 YFSETQ. CDR3 in amino acids: CASSLPPRGQGYQETQYF. The CDR3 DNA reads TGCGCCAGCAGCTTGCCCCCCCGGGGACAGGGGTACCAAGAGACCCAGTACTTC.

This clonotype occurred a few times. This may be a read error: a much more frequent sequence differs by one nucleotide. This rearrangement joins TRBV20-1 to TRBJ2-3, with 12 bases that match TRBD2. Germline assignment: CDR1 DFQATT and CDR2 SNEGSKA (reference sequence). This CDR3 has 18 amino acids. The DNA of the CDR3 is TGCAGTGCGAGGACTAGCGGGATTATTCTCCGATATAGAGATACGCGGTATTTT. Translating gives CSARTSGIILRYRDTRYF.

This clonotype has at least ten counts. J is TRBJ2-1 and V is TRBV7-2; no reliable D call. The V gene's germline CDR1 is SGHTA and CDR2 FQGNSA. The CDR3 length is 14 residues. Trimming cost V 4 bases and J 0 bases, with 7 bases left between them. The CDR3 DNA reads as TGTGCCAGCAGCTATAGCCTCTCCTACAATGAGCAGTTCTTC. It codes for CASSYSLSYNEQFF.

With regard to this clonotype: A read error may be the cause here, since a much bigger clone is one base away. V gene TRBV7-6 combines with J gene TRBJ2-7, with a possible D match to TRBD2 (5 bases). Germline V gene lookup returns CDR1 SGHVS and CDR2 FNYEAQ. This CDR3 region has 13 residues. Between the trimmed V and J ends, which lost 5 bases and 2 bases, there was a span of 10 bases. The CDR3 region is CASSRTVTYEQYF. CDR3 nucleotides: TGTGCCAGCAGCCGGACTGTTACCTACGAGCAGTACTTC.

This clonotype showed up many times. The chain carries TRBV27 and TRBJ2-1, with D maybe TRBD2 (5 bases). V lost 5 bases and J lost 1, with 9 bases in between. Germline-derived CDR1 and CDR2 are MNHEY and SMNVEV (reference sequence). The CDR3 sequence is 14 residues long. CDR3 nucleotide sequence: TGTGCCAGCAGTACAGAGGGTTCCTACAATGAGCAGTTCTTC. Translation: CASSTEGSYNEQFF.

The sample holds one count of this clonotype. One base away lies a much larger clone, so this may be a sequencing read error. V usage is TRBV12-3 or TRBV12-4 and J usage is TRBJ1-1, with 10 bases identical to TRBD1. The CDR3 is 15 residues long. CDR3 in DNA: TGTGCCAGCAGCCTTGGACAGGGGGTGAACGCTGAAGCTTTCTTT. Its protein product is CASSLGQGVNAEAFF.

This clonotype has only a few counts. A much larger clone differs by one base, so this may be a read error. The V gene is TRBV6-6, the J gene TRBJ2-2; 10 bases are a match to TRBD2. The CDR3 runs 14 residues. Germline V gives CDR1 MNHNY, CDR2 SVGAGI (reference sequence). The CDR3, as DNA: TGTGCCAGCCGACTAGCGGGCCAGGACGGGGAGCTGCTTTTT. Amino acids: CASRLAGQDGELLF.

Only one count was recorded for this clonotype. This likely comes from a read error, as the CDR3 has no conserved phenylalanine or tryptophan at its end. The chain has TRBV27 and TRBJ2-7; the match to TRBD2 covers 7 bases. In germline, CDR1 is MNHEY, CDR2 SMNVEV (reference sequence). The CDR3 has 15 amino acids. The V gene end was trimmed by 5 bases and the J gene end by 7 bases; junction bases not matched to a gene: 14. This CDR3 reads CASSGGPSGALEQYS. Written as DNA, the CDR3 is TGTGCCAGCAGTGGAGGTCCTAGCGGAGCTTTAGAGCAGTACTCC.

Notes on this clonotype: A much larger clonotype is one base distant, so this may be a read error. This chain joins TRBV29-1 and TRBJ1-2, with D hard to call. Germline V gives CDR1 SQVTM, CDR2 ANQGSEA. The CDR3 spans 12 residues. For the CDR3, the DNA is TGCAGCGTTGAAGGTGGCAGGTATGGCAACACCTTC. This encodes CSVEGGRYGNTF.